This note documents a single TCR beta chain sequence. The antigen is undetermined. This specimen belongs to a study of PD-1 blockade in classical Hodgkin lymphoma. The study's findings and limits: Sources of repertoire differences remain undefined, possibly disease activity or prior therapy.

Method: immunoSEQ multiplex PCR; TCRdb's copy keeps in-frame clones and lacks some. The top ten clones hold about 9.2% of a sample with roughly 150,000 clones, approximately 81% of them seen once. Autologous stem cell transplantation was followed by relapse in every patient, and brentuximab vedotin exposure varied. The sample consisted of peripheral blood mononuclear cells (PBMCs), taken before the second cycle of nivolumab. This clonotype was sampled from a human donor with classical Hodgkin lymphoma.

This chain's CDR3 is CASSLRASGPYEQYF. In nucleotides, the CDR3 is TGTGCCAGCAGCTTACGGGCGTCAGGGCCCTACGAGCAGTACTTC. V is TRBV11-2 and J is TRBJ2-7, with D possibly TRBD1 on 5 matching bases. Germline lookup yields CDR1 SGHAT and CDR2 FQNNGV. This CDR3 has 15 amino acids. Trimming took off 2 bases at V and 2 bases at J, with 13 bases between the two ends.